This TCR beta chain originates from a study of spatial heterogeneity in lung cancer. Study results and limitations: Detection of ubiquitous tumor TCRs in blood was higher at resection than follow-up.

This clonotype was recorded at least ten times. No antigen is known for it. This CDR3 is 12 amino acids long. Trimming took off 1 base at V and 4 bases at J, with 4 bases between the two ends. CDR1 is SGHDT and CDR2 is YYEEEE in the germline V gene. Time point noted: sample taken at primary tumor resection. Whole RNA, isolated from tumor, nontumor lung or frozen PBMC, was sequenced without prior sorting. The donors, about 78 patients with untreated early-stage non-small cell lung cancer, provided the samples. Individually, TCR cDNA molecules were each labelled with a unique molecular identifier. TCRdb re-called the 5' RACE reads with MiXCR, one entry per CDR3 protein. In the table there are some 25,000 distinct CDR3 sequences, over 10% of which are singletons.

The sequence was collected from a female donor with early-stage non-small cell lung cancer. V usage is TRBV5-6 and J usage is TRBJ2-3; the D is unclear. The source material was PBMCs, sampled at surgery. The CDR3 DNA sequence: TGTGCCAGCAGCTTGTTCCCAGATACGCAGTATTTT. This gives the protein CASSLFPDTQYF.